This entry features one TCR beta chain sequence. These data come from a study of siplizumab effects on memory and regulatory T cells. The CDR3 has 13 residues. Germline CDR1 and CDR2: SGHNT and YYREEE (reference sequence). Trimming took 4 bases from V and 6 from J, leaving 14 bases between them. Assaying covered 10^5 or so TCR templates per sample. The repertoire was sequenced with immunoSEQ multiplex PCR; TCRdb's copy has only in-frame clones and lacks some. The sample lists 45,000 to 60,000 clones, roughly nine tenths occurring once. Sequencing of unstimulated naive, memory, effector memory and TEMRA subsets was performed in three donor pairs.

Sequencing input: naive CD8+ T cells sorted from blood. This TCR derives from a human donor in good health. The chain employs TRBV5-4 and TRBJ2-7; D may match TRBD1 or TRBD2 (5 bases each). CDR3 loop: CASSVLGDLEQYF. CDR3 sequence (DNA): TGTGCCAGCAGCGTACTCGGGGACCTCGAGCAGTACTTC.